Given below is one T cell receptor (beta chain) in context. Its matching antigen is unknown. This specimen belongs to a study of T cell repertoires in cytomegalovirus infection. TCRdb recomputed calls from the reads with MiXCR, one row per CDR3 protein. This table has around 500,000 distinct CDR3 sequences, approximately 46% appearing once. J gave up 8 bases and V 3 bases, and 6 bases lay outside the gene matches. Germline lookup yields CDR1 KGHSH and CDR2 LQKENI. The CDR3 totals 15 residues. The chain combines TRBV18 with TRBJ2-1; 11 bases map to TRBD1. This receptor was obtained from a human donor in good health (CMV status not recorded). Some clones in this sample may be carry-over from other donors' samples. Here the sequenced sample was cultured PBMCs, taken from culture after CMV antigen stimulation. The CDR3 coding sequence is TGTGCCAGCTCACCCTGGACAGGGGGCAAGGATGAGCAGTTCTTC. Its translation is CASSPWTGGKDEQFF.